Described below is a single T cell receptor beta chain sequence and its context. This sample stems from a study of blood T cell repertoires in COVID-19. Original analysis: Estimation of nucleated cell counts relied on the amplification of reference gene primers. The assay was immunoSEQ multiplex PCR, and TCRdb's table has in-frame clones only and misses some. D and trimming come from the DNA, and the V and J calls and clone size come from that table. The table has roughly 60,000 clones, about 79% seen once. V gave up 7 bases and J gave up 7 bases, with 14 bases separating them. This CDR3 region has 14 residues. CDR1 is MNHEY and CDR2 is SVGAGI in the germline V gene.

The receptor was derived from a woman aged 60-70 years with acute or convalescent COVID-19. The chain employs TRBV6-5 and TRBJ1-6, with unresolved D. The specimen was peripheral blood. CDR3 in DNA: TGTGCCAGCAAGTTAGAGGAGGGAAATTCACCCCTCCACTTT. It codes for CASKLEEGNSPLHF.